Included here is one T cell receptor beta chain sequence, with context. The antigen is unknown. This sample stems from a study of beta chain features in type 1 diabetes. Study details: Summed over all samples, the examined sorted cells came to under 110,000,000.

Study observations and caveats: Shortening that was moderate but significant affected the TCRB CDR3s of Type 1 diabetes patients in all four CD4+ subsets. HLA influence on TCRB rearrangement stayed unresolved here. The study found that naive, central memory and Treg TCRB repertoires appeared more similar in patients than in healthy donors.

The CDR3 is made up of 13 amino acids. Germline assignment: CDR1 GTSNPN and CDR2 SVGIG (reference sequence). V gave up 2 bases and J gave up 7 bases, with 11 bases separating them. Reverse transcribing all isolated RNA meant expressed TCRB transcripts were sequenced. Naive, central memory and regulatory T cell samples averaged approximately 3.9 million immunoSEQ reads each. The protocol was immunoSEQ multiplex PCR, while the TCRdb copy is restricted to in-frame clones and leaves out a portion. The sample has 300,000 to 350,000 clones; 9.3% are singletons. Sequenced sample: central memory CD4+ T cells from blood. The receptor comes from a young man with type 1 diabetes. The V call is TRBV30, the J call TRBJ2-2, with D possibly matching TRBD1 (6 bases). This CDR3 is CAWSKGGDGELFF. For the CDR3, the DNA is TGTGCCTGGAGTAAAGGGGGTGACGGGGAGCTGTTTTTT. Full variable domain (missing parts from reference TRBV30 and TRBJ2-2): SQTIHQWPATLVQPVGSPLSLECTVEGTSNPNLYWYRQAAGRGLQLLFYSVGIGQISSEVPQNLSASRPQDRQFILSSKKLLLSDSGFYLCAWSKGGDGELFFGEGSRLTVL.